This T cell receptor beta chain originates from a study of blood T cell repertoires in COVID-19. Study in general: Sample material is recorded as cDNA or gDNA derived from T cells, B-cell-depleted T cells, or PBMCs.

Only in-frame clones appear in the TCRdb table, and some are missing; sequencing was by immunoSEQ multiplex PCR. The table records tens of thousands of clones, 60% to 85% of them present only once. Trimming left V 0 bases short and J 4 bases short, with 12 bases between. The V gene's germline CDR1 is LNHDA and CDR2 SQIVND (reference sequence). The CDR3 is 15 amino acids. The chain uses TRBV19 and TRBJ1-2; tentative D call: TRBD1 (6 bases). The sample was peripheral blood. This TCR came from a man aged 70 or older with acute or convalescent COVID-19. CDR3 region: CASSIEHRVGYGYTF. The DNA for the CDR3 is TGTGCCAGTAGTATAGAACACAGGGTTGGCTATGGCTACACCTTC. Full variable domain (rest looked up from reference TRBV19 and TRBJ1-2): DGGITQSPKYLFRKEGQNVTLSCEQNLNHDAMYWYRQDPGQGLRLIYYSQIVNDFQKGDIAEGYSVSREKKESFPLTVTSAQKNPTAFYLCASSIEHRVGYGYTFGSGTRLTVV.